Below, 26 T cell receptor beta chains from the same sample are listed, as sequenced in a study of CD8+ T cells in alopecia areata. Cells from pooled cutaneous lymph nodes were sorted by CD4, CD8alpha, NKG2D, NKG2ACE and other markers. The authors extracted RNA and reverse transcribed it into cDNA as the sequencing template. TCRdb keeps only in-frame clones here, not all; method: immunoSEQ multiplex PCR. The sample presents approximately 300,000 clones, none singletons. Sequencing used CD4+ T cells sorted from a lymph node. The origin of the receptors is a C3H/HeJ mouse with alopecia areata. The mouse line has the MHC haplotype H2-k.

A note on this clone: Gene names follow the mouse nomenclature. The CDR3 is cut off 3 residues early in the read; its end comes from the germline J gene. The chain couples TRBV13-1 to TRBJ1-6, with a weak D call TRBD1 (6 bases). TRBJ1-6 is classed as an ORF, of uncertain function. Trimming stripped 7 bases from V and 3 bases from J, with 11 bases between. CDR3 size: 14 residues. In germline, CDR1 is NSHNY, CDR2 SYGAGN. The DNA read from the CDR3 is TGTGCCAGCCGGGGAGGGGGCTATAATTCGCCC. This codes for CASRGGGYNSP. The full CDR3 protein reads CASRGGGYNSPLYF.

This clone appeared a few times. Gene names are mouse gene names. This specimen includes other DNA sequences encoding the same CDR3. The CDR3: CASSQGQNTLYF. CDR3 DNA, as far as it was read: TGTGCCAGCAGTCAGGGGCAAAAC. V and J are TRBV19 and TRBJ2-4, with D maybe TRBD1 (6 bases). Read sequence stops 4 residues before the CDR3 end, and the germline J gene provides the missing end. The germline gives CDR1 FNHDT, CDR2 SITEND (reference sequence). Between the trimmed V and J ends, which lost 4 bases and 3 bases, there was a span of 6 bases. The CDR3 totals 12 residues.

A few counts support this clone. Here the gene names and germline are mouse. Read data end 4 residues before the CDR3 end; the end is taken from the germline J gene. Other DNA sequences in this sample translate to the same CDR3. The chain joins TRBV5 to TRBJ2-5, with D maybe TRBD2 (6 bases). V gave up 4 bases and J gave up 2 bases, with 10 bases separating them. Germline V CDR1 and CDR2: LGHNA, YNLKQL (reference sequence). The CDR3 totals 14 residues. CDR3 protein: CASSPTGSQDTQYF. The CDR3 bases that were read are TGTGCCAGCAGCCCCACTGGGAGCCAAGAC.

This clone showed up just a few times. Genes and germline are mouse. The sequence runs out 4 residues before the end of the CDR3; the remainder is reconstructed from the germline J gene. This chain joins TRBV5 and TRBJ2-3, with 12 bases fitting TRBD2. This CDR3 has 17 amino acids. Per the germline V gene, CDR1 is LGHNA and CDR2 is YNLKQL (reference sequence). With 1 base clipped from V and 2 bases from J, the junction kept 4 bases outside the gene matches. Partial CDR3 DNA: TGTGCCAGCAGCCAAGGACTGGGGGGGCGCTTTGCAGAA. The encoded protein is CASSQGLGGRFAE. The full CDR3 sequence reads CASSQGLGGRFAETLYF.

This clone came up a few times. The genes and germline here are from mouse. The CDR3 end lies 4 residues beyond the end of the read and is filled in from the germline J gene. The V gene is TRBV19, the J gene TRBJ1-1, with a weak D call TRBD1 (5 bases). Germline loops: CDR1 FNHDT, CDR2 SITEND (reference sequence). Trimming took off 1 base at V and 0 bases at J, with 13 bases between the two ends. The CDR3 totals 16 residues. The covered CDR3 bases are TGTGCCAGCAGTATAACCGGACACCATGCAAACACA. This encodes CASSITGHHANT. The full CDR3 sequence reads CASSITGHHANTEVFF.

A remark on this clone: The gene names here belong to mouse. The read ends 4 residues before the CDR3 terminus; that terminus is restored from the germline J gene. The V gene is TRBV31, the J gene TRBJ2-7, with D tentatively TRBD2 (6 bases). The CDR3 runs 14 residues. CDR1 and CDR2 (germline): GKSSPN, SITVG. CDR3 in amino acids: CAWRGSRDFYEQYF. The sequenced part of the CDR3 DNA is TGTGCCTGGAGGGGGTCCCGGGACTTTTAT. The variable domain in full, with the rest retrieved from reference TRBV31 and TRBJ2-7, is AQTIHQWPVAEIKAVGSPLSLGCTIKGKSSPNLYWYWQATGGTLQQLFYSITVGQVESVVQLNLSASRPKDDQFILSTEKLLLSHSGFYLCAWRGSRDFYEQYFGPGTRLTVL.

This clone was observed a handful of times. The genes are named according to mouse. The read terminates 3 residues ahead of where the CDR3 ends, so the germline J gene completes it. J is TRBJ1-6 and V is TRBV1, with D perhaps matching TRBD1 (6 bases). Being an ORF, TRBJ1-6 has a function that is uncertain. Germline V gives CDR1 NSQYPW, CDR2 LRSPGD (reference sequence). Trimming took off 4 bases at V and 4 bases at J, with 11 bases between the two ends. The CDR3 spans 15 residues. The CDR3 loop is CTCSDRDIYNSPLYF. CDR3 bases read: TGCACCTGCAGTGACCGGGACATATATAATTCGCCC.

About this clone itself: Mouse gene names apply. The sequenced CDR3 bases are TGTGCCAGCAGCCTCACCGGGACAAAAAACTCC. As protein: CASSLTGTKNS. The complete CDR3 sequence is CASSLTGTKNSDYTF. This chain connects TRBV5 to TRBJ1-2; perhaps TRBD1 as D (6 bases). The read halts 4 residues ahead of the CDR3 end, with the missing end drawn from the germline J gene. The germline V gene encodes CDR1 LGHNA and CDR2 YNLKQL (reference sequence). The V end was cut by 4 bases, the J end by 1 base, with 13 bases between. This CDR3 is 15 amino acids long.

This clone was seen only a few times. Any gene name here is a mouse gene name. The read ends 4 residues early relative to the CDR3; the germline J gene fills the gap. This chain joins TRBV31 and TRBJ2-1; D perhaps matches TRBD2 (6 bases). Looked up from germline, CDR1 is GKSSPN and CDR2 is SITVG. The length of the CDR3 is 15 residues. V was cut by 0 bases and J by 2 bases, with 11 bases left in between. CDR3 DNA, as far as it was read: TGTGCCTGGAGTCTGCGGGCTGGGGACTATGCT. Amino acid sequence: CAWSLRAGDYA. The whole CDR3 sequence is CAWSLRAGDYAEQFF. The whole variable domain, remainder taken from reference TRBV31 and TRBJ2-1, is AQTIHQWPVAEIKAVGSPLSLGCTIKGKSSPNLYWYWQATGGTLQQLFYSITVGQVESVVQLNLSASRPKDDQFILSTEKLLLSHSGFYLCAWSLRAGDYAEQFFGPGTRLTVL.

Turning to this clone: Here the gene names and germline are mouse. The CDR3 end is not reached by the read, which stops 3 residues before it; the germline J gene fills it in. The chain uses TRBV1 and TRBJ1-6; D is perhaps TRBD1 (5 bases). TRBJ1-6 is treated as an ORF (open reading frame) with a function not yet certain. The CDR3 sequence is 15 residues long. Germline CDR1 and CDR2: NSQYPW and LRSPGD (reference sequence). Trimming removed 2 bases from V and 7 bases from J, with 12 bases in between. CDR3 sequence reads: CTCSALQGRNSPLYF. The sequenced CDR3 bases are TGCACCTGCAGTGCACTTCAGGGTAGGAATTCGCCC.

This clone came up a few times. Gene names are mouse gene names. The missing CDR3 end, 4 residues past where the read stops, is filled in from the germline J gene. In the same sample, other DNA sequences code for this CDR3. The chain has TRBV19 and TRBJ2-3; perhaps TRBD1 as D (5 bases). The V gene's germline CDR1 is FNHDT and CDR2 SITEND (reference sequence). V was trimmed by 1 base and J by 0 bases, leaving 6 bases between them. The CDR3 sequence is 14 residues long. The CDR3 loop reads CASSIRTSAETLYF. CDR3 DNA, as far as it was read: TGTGCCAGCAGTATACGGACAAGTGCAGAA.

In its sample, this clone was seen a few times. Gene names and germline refer to mouse. The DNA ends 4 residues before the CDR3 does, and the rest of the CDR3 is filled in from the germline J gene. Distinct nucleotide sequences in the sample also encode this CDR3. This chain joins TRBV19 and TRBJ2-1, with 11 bases fitting TRBD1. Losses at the gene ends were 6 bases for V and 3 bases for J; bases not matched to a gene: 2. CDR3 length: 14 residues. Looked up from germline, CDR1 is FNHDT and CDR2 is SITEND (reference sequence). The CDR3 sequence is CASKGTGGYAEQFF. The CDR3 bases that were read are TGTGCCAGCAAGGGGACAGGGGGCTATGCT.

This clone was counted only a few times. Genes here carry mouse names. The read is 4 residues too short to cover the CDR3 end, so that end is filled in from the germline J gene. The chain links TRBV19 to TRBJ1-1, with a weak D call TRBD1 (5 bases). V lost 4 bases to trimming and J lost 1 base, with 11 bases between them. CDR1 and CDR2 from the germline V gene are FNHDT and SITEND (reference sequence). The CDR3 totals 14 residues. The CDR3 region is CASSPRRGNTEVFF. The sequenced CDR3 bases are TGTGCCAGCAGTCCCCGGAGGGGAAACACA. The complete variable domain, with remaining parts taken from reference TRBV19 and TRBJ1-1, reads GGIITQTPKFLIGQEGQKLTLKCQQNFNHDTMYWYRQDSGKGLRLIYYSITENDLQKGDLSEGYDASREKKSSFSLTVTSAQKNEMAVFLCASSPRRGNTEVFFGKGTRLTVV.

This clone was counted only a few times. Here the gene names and germline are mouse. The read ends 4 residues before the CDR3 terminus; that terminus is restored from the germline J gene. Different DNA sequences within this sample yield the same CDR3. V gene TRBV19 combines with J gene TRBJ2-1; the D gene is possibly TRBD1 (5 bases). V was clipped by 5 bases and J by 3 bases, with 9 bases between them. Germline CDR1 reads FNHDT; CDR2 reads SITEND (reference sequence). This CDR3 contains 13 residues. The CDR3 here is CASSRQFYAEQFF. The CDR3 bases that were read are TGTGCCAGCAGCAGACAGTTCTATGCT. The full variable domain, rest sourced from reference TRBV19 and TRBJ2-1, is GGIITQTPKFLIGQEGQKLTLKCQQNFNHDTMYWYRQDSGKGLRLIYYSITENDLQKGDLSEGYDASREKKSSFSLTVTSAQKNEMAVFLCASSRQFYAEQFFGPGTRLTVL.

On this clone itself: Mouse gene names and germline throughout. The read comes to an end 4 residues before the CDR3 does, leaving the germline J gene to fill in the end. The sample carries other DNA sequences with the same CDR3. The chain uses TRBV13-2 and TRBJ2-1, with TRBD1 matching 7 bases. This CDR3 region has 15 residues. V was pared by 3 bases and J by 1 base, with 4 bases of the junction left unmatched. The germline V gene has CDR1 NNHNN and CDR2 SYGAGS (reference sequence). The CDR3 sequence: CASGVPGQNYAEQFF. The part of the CDR3 DNA that was read is TGTGCCAGCGGTGTCCCGGGACAGAACTATGCT.

Remarks on this clone: The gene names given are mouse names. The read ends 3 residues early relative to the CDR3; the germline J gene fills the gap. The chain uses TRBV13-1 and TRBJ1-6; TRBD1 might be the D (5 bases). TRBJ1-6 is an ORF, and what it does is uncertain. This CDR3 is 13 amino acids long. V was clipped by 2 bases and J by 8 bases, with 8 bases between them. Germline V gives CDR1 NSHNY, CDR2 SYGAGN. Here the CDR3 reads CASSDGGDSPLYF. Incomplete CDR3 DNA: TGTGCCAGCAGTGACGGGGGGGATTCGCCC.

On this clone itself: Gene labels here are mouse ones. The read ends 4 residues early relative to the CDR3; the germline J gene fills the gap. The chain employs TRBV1 and TRBJ1-1; TRBD1 is a possible D gene (5 bases). The V and J ends lost 0 bases and 0 bases respectively, with 11 bases between them. The CDR3 length is 16 residues. The V gene's germline CDR1 is NSQYPW and CDR2 LRSPGD (reference sequence). The CDR3 loop reads CTCSADLGQANTEVFF. The DNA read from the CDR3 is TGCACCTGCAGTGCAGATCTAGGACAAGCAAACACA.

This clone appeared a few times. Gene names denote mouse genes. The observed sequence ends 4 residues before the CDR3 terminus, with the missing tail filled in from the germline J gene. V and J are TRBV1 and TRBJ2-2, with D possibly TRBD2 on 5 matching bases. The CDR3 totals 13 residues. V lost 0 bases and J 6 bases, leaving 5 bases between the germline ends. Germline lookup yields CDR1 NSQYPW and CDR2 LRSPGD (reference sequence). The chain's CDR3 is CTCSADGAGQLYF. CDR3 DNA, as far as it was read: TGCACCTGCAGTGCAGATGGGGCCGGG.

This clone was detected only a few times. Genes here carry mouse names. The sequence runs out 4 residues before the end of the CDR3; the remainder is reconstructed from the germline J gene. The V gene is TRBV19, the J gene TRBJ2-2, with TRBD2 matching over 10 bases. Germline CDR1 is FNHDT and CDR2 is SITEND (reference sequence). The CDR3 is 16 amino acids. With 4 bases clipped from V and 0 bases from J, the junction kept 3 bases outside the gene matches. CDR3 DNA (partial): TGTGCCAGCAGTCCGACTGGGGGGTCAAACACCGGG. Translation: CASSPTGGSNTG. The whole CDR3 reads CASSPTGGSNTGQLYF.

As regards this clone: Here the gene names and germline are mouse. The read gets to within 4 residues of the CDR3 end, and the germline J gene fills in the rest. The chain uses TRBV13-1 and TRBJ2-1; 8 nucleotides line up with TRBD2. Germline CDR1 is NSHNY and CDR2 is SYGAGN. The CDR3 runs 13 residues. The CDR3 protein is CATRGGAGAEQFF. The sequenced CDR3 bases are TGTGCCACCCGAGGGGGGGCTGGGGCT.

This clone showed up many times. These gene names are mouse names. The DNA ends 4 residues before the CDR3 does, and the rest of the CDR3 is filled in from the germline J gene. Other nucleotide sequences from this sample produce the same CDR3. V gene TRBV19 combines with J gene TRBJ2-2; 11 nucleotides align to TRBD2. Germline lookup yields CDR1 FNHDT and CDR2 SITEND (reference sequence). V lost 4 bases, J lost 1 base, and 3 bases stayed unmatched. The CDR3 loop spans 16 amino acids. The CDR3 here is CASSPGLGVNTGQLYF. The DNA read from the CDR3 is TGTGCCAGCAGTCCGGGACTGGGGGTAAACACCGGG.

Worth noting for this clone: These gene names are mouse names. The CDR3 end is not reached by the read, which stops 4 residues before it; the germline J gene fills it in. Other DNA sequences within the sample encode an identical CDR3. V gene TRBV13-3 combines with J gene TRBJ2-5; the match to TRBD1 covers 8 bases. The CDR3 is 13 residues long. Germline V lookup: CDR1 NNHDY, CDR2 SYVADS. CDR3 amino acids: CASSPRGRDTQYF. CDR3 bases read: TGTGCCAGCAGTCCCAGGGGGCGAGAC.

Only a few counts were recorded for this clone. Genes and germline are mouse. With the read ending 4 residues before the CDR3 end, the germline J gene is used to fill in that end. This chain uses TRBV5 with TRBJ2-3, with TRBD1 matching over 9 bases. The junction had 4 bases not matched to a gene; V was cut back by 0 bases and J by 3 bases. The CDR3 loop spans 16 amino acids. Germline values: CDR1 LGHNA, CDR2 YNLKQL (reference sequence). The CDR3 spells CASSQDHRGRAETLYF. Partial CDR3 DNA: TGTGCCAGCAGCCAAGATCACAGGGGGCGAGCAGAA.

This clone was observed a handful of times. Genes here carry mouse names. CDR3 region: CASSADKISYNSPLYF. Incomplete CDR3 DNA: TGTGCCAGCAGCGCGGACAAAATTTCCTATAATTCGCCC. The chain carries TRBV13-1 and TRBJ1-6; possible D gene TRBD1, 5 bases. The read terminates 3 residues ahead of where the CDR3 ends, so the germline J gene completes it. TRBJ1-6 is an open reading frame whose function is uncertain. The germline CDR1 and CDR2 sequences are NSHNY and SYGAGN. V lost 5 bases to trimming and J lost 0 bases, with 12 bases between them. The CDR3 is 16 amino acids.

Many counts were recorded for this clone. Genes and germline are mouse. Coverage ceases 4 residues before the CDR3 finishes, and the germline J gene fills in the end. Other DNA variants within this sample encode the same CDR3. This rearrangement joins TRBV13-1 to TRBJ2-3; maybe TRBD1 (6 bases). V lost 1 base to trimming and J lost 0 bases, with 6 bases between them. CDR1 and CDR2 (germline): NSHNY, SYGAGN. The CDR3 contains 14 residues. Incomplete CDR3 DNA: TGTGCCAGCAGTGATCAGGGGAGTGCAGAA. This sequence encodes CASSDQGSAE. The CDR3, in full, reads CASSDQGSAETLYF.

As for this clone: The genes and germline here are from mouse. The read gets to within 4 residues of the CDR3 end, and the germline J gene fills in the rest. The chain carries TRBV13-1 and TRBJ1-1; 7 bases map to TRBD1. CDR1 NSHNY and CDR2 SYGAGN come from the germline V gene. The CDR3 spans 16 residues. Germline trimming cut 0 bases from V and 1 base from J; bases unmatched to any gene: 6. The part of the CDR3 DNA that was read is TGTGCCAGCAGTGATGCATTGGGACAGAGAAACACA. Its protein is CASSDALGQRNT. The whole CDR3 protein reads CASSDALGQRNTEVFF.